The 19 T cell receptor beta chains below were found in one sample sequenced in a study of response to subunit inactivated influenza vaccine. TCRdb reanalysed the RT-PCR reads using MiXCR and keeps one entry per CDR3 protein. Found here are about 540,000 distinct CDR3 sequences, under 30% of them singletons; the top ten hold about 2.8%. These data also featured in a second study, about T cells expressing NK-cell markers. That investigation notes: What made the TCR beta cDNA was 5'RACE template switching with UMIs.

The input for sequencing was CD4+ T cells sorted from PBMCs, taken 11 to 12 days after vaccination. Receptors were obtained from a man aged 45 to 65 who received an inactivated influenza vaccine.

This clonotype was recorded a few times. V is TRBV3-1 and J is TRBJ2-4; D ambiguous. V was trimmed by 3 bases and J by 0 bases, leaving 12 bases between them. This CDR3 is built from 16 residues. The germline V gene has CDR1 LGHDT and CDR2 YNNKEL (reference sequence). CDR3 region: CASSHRLQLAKNIQYF. CDR3 sequence (DNA): TGTGCCAGCAGCCACAGGCTACAGTTAGCCAAAAACATTCAGTACTTC.

This clonotype was recorded many times. The CDR3 DNA is TGCGCCAGCAGTTTCCATAGCGGGGGGAAAGAGACCCAGTACTTC. Its protein product is CASSFHSGGKETQYF. The chain employs TRBV5-1 and TRBJ2-5, with 10 bases lining up with TRBD2. Germline CDR1 SGHRS, CDR2 YFSETQ. V was pared by 5 bases and J by 3 bases, with 7 bases of the junction left unmatched. The CDR3 is 15 amino acids.

This clonotype was detected ten times or more. V is TRBV7-2 and J is TRBJ2-1, with D perhaps TRBD2 (6 bases). CDR1 and CDR2 from the germline V gene are SGHTA and FQGNSA. The length of the CDR3 is 17 residues. The germline V and J ends were trimmed by 1 base and 5 bases, with 18 bases remaining between them. CDR3 coding DNA: TGTGCCAGCAGCTTAGGAAGGGGAGGTAGCGTTAACAATGAGCAGTTCTTC. It translates to CASSLGRGGSVNNEQFF.

The gene calls are TRBV10-3 and TRBJ1-3; D is unclear. V lost 10 bases and J 0 bases, leaving 16 bases between the germline ends. There are 15 residues in the CDR3. The germline CDR1 and CDR2 sequences are ENHRY and SYGVKD. The CDR3: CATTPGLSSGNTIYF. In DNA, the CDR3 is TGTGCCACCACCCCGGGGTTGAGCTCTGGAAACACCATATATTTT.

This clonotype appeared a few times. The CDR3 nucleotides read TGTGCCAGCAGTTTAGCGCTGGGGGGCGTCCCATATGGCTACACCTTC. This encodes CASSLALGGVPYGYTF. The rearrangement uses TRBV12-3 or TRBV12-4 and TRBJ1-2, with a tentative D call TRBD1 (6 bases). CDR3 length: 16 residues. V lost 0 bases, J lost 5 bases, and 16 bases lay in between.

This clonotype was picked up a small number of times. The chain employs TRBV6-5 and TRBJ2-6; perhaps TRBD2 as D (5 bases). The ends were cut back, 0 bases at V and 0 bases at J, with 12 bases in the middle. The CDR3 is 18 amino acids. CDR1 is MNHEY and CDR2 is SVGAGI in the germline V gene. The CDR3 DNA follows: TGTGCCAGCAGTTACTCCGGGGTGGGGATCTCTGGGGCCAACGTCCTGACTTTC. Its protein product is CASSYSGVGISGANVLTF.

There are a few counts of this clonotype. The V and J genes are TRBV3-1 and TRBJ2-4; D tentatively reads TRBD1 or TRBD2 (5 bases each). Trimming left V 5 bases short and J 0 bases short, with 17 bases between. The CDR3 contains 17 residues. Germline CDR1 reads LGHDT; CDR2 reads YNNKEL (reference sequence). CDR3 loop: CASSLPGPKLAKNIQYF. CDR3 DNA sequence: TGTGCCAGCAGCTTACCGGGACCGAAATTAGCCAAAAACATTCAGTACTTC. The full variable domain, completed using reference TRBV3-1 and TRBJ2-4, is DTAVSQTPKYLVTQMGNDKSIKCEQNLGHDTMYWYKQDSKKFLKIMFSYNNKELIINETVPNRFSPKSPDKAHLNLHINSLELGDSAVYFCASSLPGPKLAKNIQYFGAGTRLSVL.

This chain uses TRBV20-1 with TRBJ2-7, with 11 bases lining up with TRBD2. This CDR3 region has 16 residues. J lost 1 base, V lost 4 bases, and 9 bases had no gene match. CDR1 is DFQATT, CDR2 SNEGSKA, per germline (reference sequence). DNA of the CDR3: TGCAGTGCTATCACGGCTAGCGGGGGGATTTCCTACGAGCAGTACTTC. Translation: CSAITASGGISYEQYF.

The sample holds a few counts of this clonotype. J is TRBJ2-2 and V is TRBV5-1, with D maybe TRBD1 (5 bases). The germline gives CDR1 SGHRS, CDR2 YFSETQ. The V end was cut by 4 bases, the J end by 5 bases, with 12 bases between. The CDR3 length is 14 residues. Written as DNA, the CDR3 is TGCGCCAGCAGCCCCAGGGTAATTACCGGGGAGCTGTTTTTT. This codes for CASSPRVITGELFF.

This clonotype appeared a few times. The chain is built from TRBV5-1 and TRBJ2-2; D not resolved. CDR1 SGHRS and CDR2 YFSETQ come from the germline V gene. This CDR3 spans 13 amino acids. Trimming stripped 2 bases from V and 7 bases from J, with 9 bases between. In DNA form, the CDR3 reads TGCGCCAGCAGCTTATCCGAGAACGGGGAGCTGTTTTTT. This encodes CASSLSENGELFF.

This clonotype was seen repeatedly, ten times or more. The gene calls are TRBV20-1 and TRBJ2-5; D is ambiguous. The ends were cut back, 0 bases at V and 0 bases at J, with 23 bases in the middle. The V gene's germline CDR1 is DFQATT and CDR2 SNEGSKA (reference sequence). The CDR3 contains 19 residues. For the CDR3, the DNA is TGCAGTGCTAGAGAGGAACCAATATTTTCGAGCTTCAACCAAGAGACCCAGTACTTC. Its protein product is CSAREEPIFSSFNQETQYF.

The chain is built from TRBV11-2 and TRBJ2-4, with D possibly TRBD1 on 6 matching bases. The CDR3 contains 14 residues. Germline V gives CDR1 SGHAT, CDR2 FQNNGV. V dropped 6 bases and J dropped 5 bases, with 14 bases sitting between them. The CDR3 region is CASRNSGAENIQYF. The CDR3 bases are TGTGCCAGCAGGAATTCAGGGGCCGAAAACATTCAGTACTTC.

This sequence joins TRBV20-1 and TRBJ2-1; 13 bases fit TRBD2. Germline CDR1 DFQATT, CDR2 SNEGSKA (reference sequence). The CDR3 extends over 15 amino acids. The junction had 9 bases not matched to a gene; V was cut back by 7 bases and J by 6 bases. Here the CDR3 reads CSVQAGTSGINEQFF. The CDR3 DNA follows: TGCAGTGTTCAAGCCGGGACTAGCGGGATCAATGAGCAGTTCTTC.

This chain links TRBV7-8 with TRBJ1-4; TRBD1 might be the D (6 bases). The CDR3 extends over 15 amino acids. Per the germline V gene, CDR1 is SGHVS and CDR2 is FQNEAQ. The ends were cut back, 5 bases at V and 3 bases at J, with 13 bases in the middle. As DNA, the CDR3 is TGTGCCAGCAGCCCCGCGGGGGGCTCTAATGAAAAACTGTTTTTT. The encoded protein is CASSPAGGSNEKLFF. The full variable domain, in which reference TRBV7-8 and TRBJ1-4 provide the parts outside the CDR3, is GAGVSQSPRYKVAKRGQDVALRCDPISGHVSLFWYQQALGQGPEFLTYFQNEAQLDKSGLPSDRFFAERPEGSVSTLKIQRTQQEDSAVYLCASSPAGGSNEKLFFGSGTQLSVL.

This clonotype has more than one count but fewer than ten. An end of the junction does not agree with germline; a read error may underlie this. The chain uses TRBV2 and TRBJ2-7; 8 nucleotides align to TRBD2. Germline V gene sequence: CDR1 SNHLY, CDR2 FYNNEI. The CDR3 sequence is 15 residues long. In DNA form, the CDR3 reads TGTGCCAGCAGTAAAGCGGGGGTCCTCTCCTACGAGCAGTACTTC. Its translation: CASSKAGVLSYEQYF.

J is TRBJ2-7 and V is TRBV19; 9 positions match TRBD1. J gave up 3 bases and V 4 bases, and 7 bases lay outside the gene matches. Germline-derived CDR1 and CDR2 are LNHDA and SQIVND (reference sequence). This CDR3 contains 15 residues. The CDR3 loop reads CASSTGTGLFYEQYF. The CDR3 DNA reads as TGTGCCAGTAGTACTGGGACAGGGCTTTTCTACGAGCAGTACTTC.

The chain is built from TRBV10-2 and TRBJ2-1; 8 nucleotides line up with TRBD1. Germline V gene sequence: CDR1 WSHSY, CDR2 SAAADI. This CDR3 has 20 amino acids. The trim removed 5 bases at V and 2 bases at J, leaving 20 bases unmatched. CDR3 sequence reads: CASSLTPGQVPFLTYNEQFF. The CDR3 bases are TGCGCCAGCAGTCTTACTCCGGGACAGGTGCCTTTTCTGACCTACAATGAGCAGTTCTTC.

This clonotype appeared a few times. This chain connects TRBV7-3 to TRBJ2-2, with D maybe TRBD2 (6 bases). The CDR3 spans 17 residues. V shed 1 base and J shed 5 bases, with 17 bases lying between them. Looked up from germline, CDR1 is SGHTA and CDR2 is FQGTGA. In DNA, the CDR3 is TGTGCCAGCAGCTTAAGCCCCGGGACTCGGGGGACCGGGGAGCTGTTTTTT. Its translation is CASSLSPGTRGTGELFF. Full variable domain (remainder filled in from reference TRBV7-3 and TRBJ2-2): GAGVSQTPSNKVTEKGKYVELRCDPISGHTALYWYRQSLGQGPEFLIYFQGTGAADDSGLPNDRFFAVRPEGSVSTLKIQRTERGDSAVYLCASSLSPGTRGTGELFFGEGSRLTVL.

This clonotype was detected a few times. The gene calls are TRBV7-2 and TRBJ1-5, with 9 bases that match TRBD1. Germline-derived CDR1 and CDR2 are SGHTA and FQGNSA. Trimming removed 1 base from V and 9 bases from J; junction bases left unmatched: 4. The CDR3 is 14 amino acids. The CDR3: CASSLEDRGPPQHF. The CDR3 DNA is TGTGCCAGCAGCTTAGAGGACAGGGGTCCGCCCCAGCATTTT.